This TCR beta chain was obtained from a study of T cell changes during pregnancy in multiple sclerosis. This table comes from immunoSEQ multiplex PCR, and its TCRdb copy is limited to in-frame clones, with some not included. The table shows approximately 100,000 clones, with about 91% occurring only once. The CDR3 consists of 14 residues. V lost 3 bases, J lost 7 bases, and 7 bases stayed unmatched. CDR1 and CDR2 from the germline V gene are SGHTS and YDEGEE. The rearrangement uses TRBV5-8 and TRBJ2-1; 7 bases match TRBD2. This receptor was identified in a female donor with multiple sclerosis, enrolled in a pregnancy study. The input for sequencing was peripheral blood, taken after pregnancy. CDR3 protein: CASSSGLKGNEQFF. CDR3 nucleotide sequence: TGTGCCAGCAGCTCGGGACTAAAGGGAAATGAGCAGTTCTTC.